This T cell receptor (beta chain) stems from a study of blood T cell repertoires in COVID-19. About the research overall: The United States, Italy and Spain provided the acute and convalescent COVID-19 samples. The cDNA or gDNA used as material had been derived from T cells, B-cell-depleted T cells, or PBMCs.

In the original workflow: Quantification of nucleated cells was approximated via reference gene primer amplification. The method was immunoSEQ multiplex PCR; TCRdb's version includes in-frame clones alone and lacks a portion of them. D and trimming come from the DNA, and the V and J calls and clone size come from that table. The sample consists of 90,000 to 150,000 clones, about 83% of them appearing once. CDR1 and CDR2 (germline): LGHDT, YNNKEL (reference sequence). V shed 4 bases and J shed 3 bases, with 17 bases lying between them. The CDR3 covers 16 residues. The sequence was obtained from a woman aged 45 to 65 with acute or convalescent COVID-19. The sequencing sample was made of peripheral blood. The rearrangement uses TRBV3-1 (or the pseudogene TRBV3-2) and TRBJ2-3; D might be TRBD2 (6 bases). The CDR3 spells CASSPGGAGSTDTQYF. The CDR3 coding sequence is TGTGCCAGCAGCCCCGGTGGCGCGGGATCGACAGATACGCAGTATTTT.